The 12 T cell receptor beta chains below all came from one sample that was sequenced in a study of blood T cell repertoires in COVID-19. The repertoire was sequenced with immunoSEQ multiplex PCR; TCRdb's copy has only in-frame clones and lacks some. In the table there are about 220,000 clones, roughly 85% of which are singletons. Sequenced sample: peripheral blood. The source is a woman aged 70 to 79 with COVID-19, enrolled during active disease.

This clone was counted a single time. This sequence joins TRBV7-4 and TRBJ2-7, with D tentatively TRBD2 (5 bases). V lost 5 bases to trimming and J lost 0 bases, with 5 bases between them. This CDR3 comprises 12 residues. CDR1 is SGHVT and CDR2 is SQSDAQ in the germline V gene. The CDR3 sequence: CASSGSSYEQYF. CDR3 nucleotides: TGTGCCAGCAGCGGGAGCTCCTACGAGCAGTACTTC.

The chain uses TRBV5-6 and TRBJ2-7; D possibly corresponds to TRBD2 (6 bases). CDR3 length: 16 amino acids. V lost 0 bases, J lost 0 bases, and 13 bases lay in between. Germline-derived CDR1 and CDR2 are SGHDT and YYEEEE. CDR3 amino acids: CASSLVETSGSYEQYF. The CDR3 DNA reads as TGTGCCAGCAGCTTGGTTGAGACTAGTGGCTCCTACGAGCAGTACTTC.

There are a few counts of this clone. This chain joins TRBV6-1 and TRBJ1-5; 7 bases are a match to TRBD1. The CDR3 extends over 16 amino acids. Per germline, CDR1 MNHNS and CDR2 SASEGT. V gave up 3 bases and J gave up 4 bases; unmatched junction bases: 9. In nucleotides, the CDR3 is TGTGCCAGCAGTGAGTCTCAGGGGGTGTTTAATCAGCCCCAGCATTTT. It is translated as CASSESQGVFNQPQHF.

The chain joins TRBV6-6 to TRBJ1-1; D not resolved. CDR1 and CDR2 (germline): MNHNY, SVGAGI (reference sequence). V was shortened by 6 bases and J by 0 bases, with 11 bases between the two germline ends. There are 14 residues in the CDR3. The chain's CDR3 is CASSPTSMNTEAFF. The CDR3 coding sequence is TGTGCCAGCAGCCCGACAAGCATGAACACTGAAGCTTTCTTT.

The chain recombines TRBV5-4 with TRBJ2-1, with TRBD2 matching 9 bases. The germline CDR1 and CDR2 sequences are SGHNT and YYREEE (reference sequence). V lost 3 bases and J lost 6; bases outside the gene matches: 7. The CDR3 consists of 15 residues. The CDR3 here is CASSSTSGSANEQFF. The CDR3, as DNA: TGTGCCAGCAGCTCGACTAGCGGCAGCGCCAATGAGCAGTTCTTC.

Details on this clone: This may be a read error, as it is one base from a much larger clone. The V gene is TRBV27, the J gene TRBJ1-1; D is perhaps TRBD1 (6 bases). Germline CDR1 reads MNHEY; CDR2 reads SMNVEV (reference sequence). This CDR3 is 13 amino acids long. With 6 bases removed from V and 1 base from J, the gap between germline ends came to 9 bases. CDR3 bases: TGTGCCAGCAGCCGACAGGAGAACACTGAAGCTTTCTTT. Translating it yields CASSRQENTEAFF.

DNA of the CDR3: TGTGCCAGCAGCTTGGGAACCGGGACAGCCGAGGAGACCCAGTACTTC. Its protein is CASSLGTGTAEETQYF. J is TRBJ2-5 and V is TRBV5-6, with 7 positions matching TRBD1. CDR3 length equals 16 residues. Germline assignment: CDR1 SGHDT and CDR2 YYEEEE. The V segment lost 0 bases and the J segment 5 bases; nucleotides outside the gene matches: 10.

The chain carries TRBV2 and TRBJ1-5, with D uncertain. The germline gives CDR1 SNHLY, CDR2 FYNNEI. Trimming pared 2 bases from V and 0 bases from J, leaving 8 bases between. This CDR3 is 15 amino acids long. CDR3 sequence reads: CASSERSDSNQPQHF. In DNA form, the CDR3 reads TGTGCCAGCAGTGAACGTTCAGATAGCAATCAGCCCCAGCATTTT.

Written as DNA, the CDR3 is TGCGCCAGCAGCCTCCGAGGACAGGGGATTAACACTGAAGCTTTCTTT. Translating it yields CASSLRGQGINTEAFF. The J gene is TRBJ1-1, the V gene TRBV4-3; TRBD1 aligns across 9 bases. Germline lookup yields CDR1 LGHNA and CDR2 YSLEER. With 4 bases clipped from V and 2 bases from J, the junction kept 8 bases outside the gene matches. The CDR3 extends over 16 amino acids.

The gene calls are TRBV5-6 and TRBJ2-7, with TRBD2 matching 10 bases. Trimming cost V 1 base and J 4 bases; bases outside gene matches: 8. There are 16 residues in the CDR3. Germline CDR1 is SGHDT and CDR2 is YYEEEE. CDR3 nucleotides: TGTGCCAGCAGCTTGTGGGATCCTAGCGGGAGATACGAGCAGTACTTC. It specifies CASSLWDPSGRYEQYF.

The V gene is TRBV7-2, the J gene TRBJ2-1; D not certain. Per the germline V gene, CDR1 is SGHTA and CDR2 is FQGNSA. V lost 4 bases and J 0 bases, leaving 10 bases between the germline ends. The CDR3 has 15 residues. CDR3: CASSSQALSYNEQFF. For the CDR3, the DNA is TGTGCCAGCAGCTCTCAGGCGCTCTCCTACAATGAGCAGTTCTTC.

The chain couples TRBV6-4 to TRBJ1-2, with 7 bases lining up with TRBD1. Unmatched junction bases numbered 5, after V lost 8 bases and J lost 5 bases. The V gene's germline CDR1 is MRHNA and CDR2 SNTAGT. The CDR3 extends over 12 amino acids. This chain's CDR3 is CASLGQDYGYTF. The CDR3 DNA sequence: TGTGCCAGCCTCGGACAGGATTATGGCTACACCTTC.